The sequence of this T cell receptor beta chain was determined in a study of blood T cell repertoires in COVID-19. Profiled with immunoSEQ multiplex PCR; TCRdb holds only in-frame clones, not every one. This sample has approximately 190,000 clones, with approximately 91% found just once. Germline V lookup: CDR1 SGHKS, CDR2 YYEKEE (reference sequence). Trimming took off 4 bases at V and 1 base at J, with 8 bases between the two ends. The CDR3 has 13 amino acids. This chain uses TRBV5-5 with TRBJ1-1, with unresolved D. Sequencing was performed on peripheral blood. This receptor was obtained from a woman aged 40 to 49 who had recovered from COVID-19. Written as DNA, the CDR3 is TGTGCCAGCAGCCCCAGGCGGAACACTGAAGCTTTCTTT. Its translation: CASSPRRNTEAFF.